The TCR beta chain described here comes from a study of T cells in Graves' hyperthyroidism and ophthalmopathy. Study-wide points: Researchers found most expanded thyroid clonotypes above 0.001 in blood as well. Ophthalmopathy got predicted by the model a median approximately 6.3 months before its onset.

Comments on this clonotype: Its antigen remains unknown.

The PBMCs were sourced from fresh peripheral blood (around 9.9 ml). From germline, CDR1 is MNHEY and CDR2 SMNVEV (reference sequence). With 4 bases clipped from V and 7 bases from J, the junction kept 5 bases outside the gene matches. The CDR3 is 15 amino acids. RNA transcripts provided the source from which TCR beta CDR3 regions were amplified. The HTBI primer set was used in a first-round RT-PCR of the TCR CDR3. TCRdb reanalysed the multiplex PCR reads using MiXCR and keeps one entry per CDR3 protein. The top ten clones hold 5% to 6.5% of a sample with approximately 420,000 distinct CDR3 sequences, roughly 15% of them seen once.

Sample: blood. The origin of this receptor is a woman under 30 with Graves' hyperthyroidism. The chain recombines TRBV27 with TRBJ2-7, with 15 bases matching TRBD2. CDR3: CASSWTSGRAREQYF. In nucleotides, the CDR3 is TGTGCCAGCAGTTGGACTAGCGGGAGGGCTAGGGAGCAGTACTTC.